The next 21 T cell receptor beta chains were all read from a single sample in a study of cytomegalovirus exposure and HLA in healthy donors. It was with 60 Vbeta and 13 Jbeta primers that the PCR ran. Produced via immunoSEQ multiplex PCR; TCRdb's table is partial and in-frame only. This repertoire shows around 200,000 clones, around 81% found once; its top ten account for 9.5% to 13%. Sequenced: PBMCs. The origin of the receptors is a woman aged 45-65 years in good health and CMV-seropositive.

The chain carries TRBV28 and TRBJ2-3, with TRBD2 identical over 14 bases. Per germline, CDR1 MDHEN and CDR2 SYDVKM. The CDR3 is 16 residues long. The V and J ends lost 6 bases and 3 bases, in that order; junction bases with no gene match: 5. Here the CDR3 reads CASSRGTSGGTDTQYF. CDR3 nucleotides: TGTGCCAGCAGCCGCGGGACTAGCGGGGGAACAGATACGCAGTATTTT.

J is TRBJ1-4 and V is TRBV5-1, with D perhaps TRBD1 (5 bases). Trimming removed 3 bases from V and 3 bases from J, with 15 bases in between. In germline, CDR1 is SGHRS, CDR2 YFSETQ. This CDR3 region has 16 residues. CDR3 loop: CASSWSGGRSNEKLFF. The CDR3 DNA reads as TGCGCCAGCAGCTGGTCCGGGGGTCGGTCTAATGAAAAACTGTTTTTT.

The chain has TRBV11-2 and TRBJ2-1; D is possibly TRBD2 (5 bases). This CDR3 is 15 amino acids long. Trimming shortened V by 1 base and J by 5 bases, and 12 bases separated the two germline ends. In germline, CDR1 is SGHAT, CDR2 FQNNGV. CDR3 residues: CASSLVRGGNNEQFF. The CDR3 coding sequence is TGTGCCAGCAGCTTAGTACGAGGAGGAAACAATGAGCAGTTCTTC. Drawing the rest from reference TRBV11-2 and TRBJ2-1, the complete variable domain is EAGVAQSPRYKIIEKRQSVAFWCNPISGHATLYWYQQILGQGPKLLIQFQNNGVVDDSQLPKDRFSAERLKGVDSTLKIQPAKLEDSAVYLCASSLVRGGNNEQFFGPGTRLTVL.

The genes are TRBV5-1 and TRBJ2-2, with 9 bases aligning to TRBD1. The ends lost 0 bases at V and 4 bases at J; junction bases unmatched: 4. Germline CDR1 reads SGHRS; CDR2 reads YFSETQ. This CDR3 spans 16 amino acids. CDR3 in amino acids: CASSLGTGESTGELFF. The CDR3 DNA is TGCGCCAGCAGCTTGGGGACAGGGGAGAGCACCGGGGAGCTGTTTTTT.

The chain combines TRBV28 with TRBJ1-5; 8 nucleotides line up with TRBD1. V lost 9 bases to trimming and J lost 2 bases; unmatched junction nucleotides: 12. CDR1 is MDHEN and CDR2 is SYDVKM in the germline V gene. The CDR3 has 16 residues. CDR3 region: CASCPRTGLGNQPQHF. The CDR3 coding sequence is TGTGCCAGTTGTCCCCGGACAGGGTTGGGCAATCAGCCCCAGCATTTT.

The chain employs TRBV18 and TRBJ2-1, with D possibly TRBD2 on 6 matching bases. V gave up 3 bases and J gave up 8 bases, with 11 bases separating them. Germline V gene sequence: CDR1 KGHSH, CDR2 LQKENI. The CDR3 length is 13 residues. This CDR3 is CASSPGGPDEQFF. The CDR3, as DNA: TGTGCCAGCTCACCGGGGGGTCCGGATGAGCAGTTCTTC.

The J gene is TRBJ1-2, the V gene TRBV6-1; 8 bases line up with TRBD1. In germline, CDR1 is MNHNS, CDR2 SASEGT. V shed 4 bases and J 4 bases; nucleotides not matched to a gene: 11. The CDR3 contains 16 residues. The CDR3 is CASSVGQGRGGYGYTF. CDR3 DNA sequence: TGTGCCAGCAGTGTCGGACAGGGTCGTGGCGGCTATGGCTACACCTTC.

The chain recombines TRBV6-5 with TRBJ1-5; no firm D call. V was trimmed by 6 bases and J by 3 bases, leaving 9 bases between them. The germline V gene encodes CDR1 MNHEY and CDR2 SVGAGI. The CDR3 loop spans 13 amino acids. The CDR3 here is CASRRTYNQPQHF. In DNA, the CDR3 is TGTGCCAGCAGAAGGACTTACAATCAGCCCCAGCATTTT.

Comments on this clone: Other nucleotide sequences in the sample specify the same CDR3. The chain has TRBV29-1 and TRBJ1-2; D remains unclear. CDR1 is SQVTM, CDR2 ANQGSEA, per germline. There are 11 residues in the CDR3. CDR3 in DNA: TGCAGTGTACAAAGAGGCGTTTCTGTCACCTTC. Amino acids: CSVQRGVSVTF.

About this clone itself: The junction departs from the called germline gene at one end, perhaps through a read error. The chain joins TRBV5-1 to TRBJ1-1; possibly TRBD1 for D (5 bases). The germline gives CDR1 SGHRS, CDR2 YFSETQ. The CDR3 sequence is 14 residues long. For the CDR3, the DNA is TGCGCCAGCAGCTTCCGGGGGATGAAGACTGAAGCTTTCTTT. Residues: CASSFRGMKTEAFF.

The chain employs TRBV5-1 and TRBJ2-2, with TRBD2 matching over 11 bases. The junction had 4 bases not matched to a gene; V was cut back by 0 bases and J by 0 bases. Germline-derived CDR1 and CDR2 are SGHRS and YFSETQ. The CDR3 covers 18 residues. The CDR3 DNA reads TGCGCCAGCAGCTTGGATCTAGCGGGGGGCTCGAACACCGGGGAGCTGTTTTTT. It specifies CASSLDLAGGSNTGELFF.

The chain couples TRBV7-3 to TRBJ2-2; TRBD1 might be the D (5 bases). V was clipped by 5 bases and J by 0 bases, with 13 bases between them. Germline values: CDR1 SGHTA, CDR2 FQGTGA. The CDR3 runs 16 residues. The CDR3, as DNA: TGTGCCAGCAGCCAATACAGGAACACGAACACCGGGGAGCTGTTTTTT. This encodes CASSQYRNTNTGELFF.

The chain recombines TRBV30 with TRBJ1-1; TRBD1 is a possible D gene (5 bases). Trimming cost V 7 bases and J 10 bases, with 13 bases left between them. Germline V gene data show CDR1 as GTSNPN and CDR2 as SVGIG (reference sequence). CDR3 size: 10 residues. CDR3 nucleotides: TGTGCCTTCTATCAGGGTGCAGCTTTCTTT. Amino acids: CAFYQGAAFF.

This clone was seen just once. The chain recombines TRBV2 with TRBJ1-2, with D possibly being TRBD1 (6 bases). Germline CDR1 and CDR2: SNHLY and FYNNEI. This CDR3 region has 13 residues. The germline V and J ends were trimmed by 7 bases and 3 bases, with 12 bases remaining between them. CDR3 region: CASMDYRDYGYTF. CDR3 coding DNA: TGTGCCAGCATGGATTACAGGGACTATGGCTACACCTTC.

The chain employs TRBV7-9 and TRBJ1-2; D is perhaps TRBD1 (6 bases). V dropped 2 bases and J dropped 6 bases, with 10 bases sitting between them. The V gene's germline CDR1 is SEHNR and CDR2 FQNEAQ (reference sequence). The CDR3 sequence is 13 residues long. The CDR3 here is CASSLLQGNGYTF. In DNA form, the CDR3 reads TGTGCCAGCAGCTTACTGCAGGGGAATGGCTACACCTTC. The entire variable domain, with the rest obtained from reference TRBV7-9 and TRBJ1-2, is as follows: DTGVSQNPRHKITKRGQNVTFRCDPISEHNRLYWYRQTLGQGPEFLTYFQNEAQLEKSRLLSDRFSAERPKGSFSTLEIQRTEQGDSAMYLCASSLLQGNGYTFGSGTRLTVV.

This clone was detected once. This chain uses TRBV6-5 with TRBJ2-7; 8 positions agree with TRBD2. Germline V gene data show CDR1 as MNHEY and CDR2 as SVGAGI. The CDR3 spans 15 residues. V gave up 0 bases and J gave up 7 bases; unmatched junction bases: 8. The CDR3 loop reads CASSYSRAGAPEQYF. DNA for the CDR3: TGTGCCAGCAGTTACTCACGAGCGGGGGCCCCGGAGCAGTACTTC.

The chain links TRBV6-5 to TRBJ1-6, with D possibly matching TRBD1 (6 bases). Trimming left V 9 bases short and J 0 bases short, with 12 bases between. CDR1 and CDR2 from the germline V gene are MNHEY and SVGAGI. The CDR3 is 15 amino acids. DNA of the CDR3: TGTGCCAGTTTACAGGGTAGCTCCTATAATTCACCCCTCCACTTT. It yields the protein CASLQGSSYNSPLHF.

The chain combines TRBV9 with TRBJ2-3, with 7 bases matching TRBD2. Germline lookup yields CDR1 SGDLS and CDR2 YYNGEE. The CDR3 has 16 residues. V shed 1 base, J shed 5 bases, and the junction held 10 bases outside the gene matches. The CDR3 loop is CASSVMSGGGRDTQYF. In DNA form, the CDR3 reads TGTGCCAGCAGCGTAATGTCTGGCGGGGGAAGAGATACGCAGTATTTT. Drawing the rest from reference TRBV9 and TRBJ2-3, the complete variable domain is DSGVTQTPKHLITATGQRVTLRCSPRSGDLSVYWYQQSLDQGLQFLIQYYNGEERAKGNILERFSAQQFPDLHSELNLSSLELGDSALYFCASSVMSGGGRDTQYFGPGTRLTVL.

This clone showed up just a few times. V is TRBV7-7 and J is TRBJ2-2; TRBD1 matches at 9 bases. Losses at the gene ends were 5 bases for V and 4 bases for J; bases not matched to a gene: 2. This CDR3 contains 14 residues. Germline V gives CDR1 SSHAT, CDR2 FNYEAQ (reference sequence). CDR3 nucleotides: TGTGCCAGCAGCCGGACAGGGGCCACCGGGGAGCTGTTTTTT. Encoded protein: CASSRTGATGELFF.

The chain carries TRBV5-6 and TRBJ2-7; 7 bases match TRBD1. Germline CDR1 SGHDT, CDR2 YYEEEE. This CDR3 has 13 residues. The J segment lost 3 bases and the V segment lost 4 bases, leaving 4 bases of the junction unmatched. As DNA, the CDR3 is TGTGCCAGCAGCAGAGACAGGGACTACGAGCAGTACTTC. Its translation: CASSRDRDYEQYF. Full variable domain (rest looked up from reference TRBV5-6 and TRBJ2-7): DAGVTQSPTHLIKTRGQQVTLRCSPKSGHDTVSWYQQALGQGPQFIFQYYEEEERQRGNFPDRFSGHQFPNYSSELNVNALLLGDSALYLCASSRDRDYEQYFGPGTRLTVT.

This chain joins TRBV29-1 and TRBJ1-2, with D hard to call. Per germline, CDR1 SQVTM and CDR2 ANQGSEA. V shed 8 bases and J shed 0 bases, with 7 bases lying between them. The CDR3 totals 11 residues. DNA of the CDR3: TGCAGCTCACAGTCTAACTATGGCTACACCTTC. This gives the protein CSSQSNYGYTF.